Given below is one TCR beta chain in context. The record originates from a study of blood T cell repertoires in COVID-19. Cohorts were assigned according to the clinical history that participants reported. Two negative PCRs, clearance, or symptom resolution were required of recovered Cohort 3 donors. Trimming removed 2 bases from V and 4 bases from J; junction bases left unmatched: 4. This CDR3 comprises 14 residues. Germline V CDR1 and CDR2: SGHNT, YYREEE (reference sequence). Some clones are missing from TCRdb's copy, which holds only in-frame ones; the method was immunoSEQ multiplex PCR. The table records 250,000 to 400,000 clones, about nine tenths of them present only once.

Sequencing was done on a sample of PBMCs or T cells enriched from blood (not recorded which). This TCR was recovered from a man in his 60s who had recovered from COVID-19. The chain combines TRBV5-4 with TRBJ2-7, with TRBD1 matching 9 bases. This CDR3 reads CASSFRDRAYEQYF. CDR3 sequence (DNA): TGTGCCAGCAGCTTCCGGGACAGGGCTTACGAGCAGTACTTC.